The source of this T cell receptor (beta chain) is a study of cytomegalovirus exposure and HLA in healthy donors. Findings and limits, study-wide: The study designated 150 to 200 TCR beta chains cytomegalovirus-associated. Serostatus for CMV was the only available immune exposure information.

Trimming at V came to 5 bases and at J to 2 bases, leaving 13 bases not matched to a gene. The CDR3 is 17 residues long. Per germline, CDR1 SEHNR and CDR2 FQNEAQ (reference sequence). A word on this clone: Its specificity is not known.

In the PCR, 60 Vbeta and 13 Jbeta primers were used. Generated by immunoSEQ multiplex PCR, the TCRdb table keeps only in-frame clones and is missing some. The sample consists of roughly 200,000 clones, 70% to 85% of them appearing once. The receptor was derived from a woman aged 40 to 50 in good health and CMV-seronegative. The sequenced sample was PBMCs. This chain links TRBV7-9 with TRBJ2-7; 9 bases align to TRBD1. CDR3 sequence (DNA): TGTGCCAGCAGCCCCAGGACAGGGGAGACTATCACCTACGAGCAGTACTTC. This translates into CASSPRTGETITYEQYF.